The 10 T cell receptor beta chains below come from one sample, sequenced in a study of CD8 T cells in ankylosing spondylitis. The study's findings and limits: Among TCR beta sequences, a motif of several highly homologous variants appeared characteristic of ankylosing spondylitis blood.

Their target antigens are unknown. TCRdb recomputed calls from the 5' RACE reads with MiXCR, one row per CDR3 protein. The table lists about 540,000 distinct CDR3 sequences, approximately 12% of them singletons. Input material: blood, either unsorted or a sorted T cell fraction (not recorded which). The receptors were gathered from a male donor with ankylosing spondylitis.

This clonotype was seen a handful of times. The gene calls are TRBV21-1 and TRBJ1-1; whether TRBD1, the table's D call, matches the DNA was not checked. TRBV21-1 is classified as a pseudogene. CDR3 size: 15 residues. CDR3 coding DNA: TGTGCCAGCTCCGACTCGGGGACATCCAACACTGAAGCTTTCTTT. It is translated as CASSDSGTSNTEAFF.

This clonotype was seen at least ten times. The chain links TRBV12-3 or TRBV12-4 to TRBJ2-1; 9 bases map to TRBD2. With V trimmed by 0 bases and J by 0 bases, 3 bases remained unmatched. CDR3 length: 17 amino acids. CDR3 in amino acids: CASSLAPTSGSYNEQFF. CDR3 DNA sequence: TGTGCCAGCAGTTTAGCCCCGACTAGCGGCTCCTACAATGAGCAGTTCTTC.

This chain connects TRBV12-5 to TRBJ1-5; D remains ambiguous. This CDR3 region has 15 residues. V dropped 10 bases and J dropped 4 bases, with 20 bases sitting between them. Germline assignment: CDR1 LGHNT and CDR2 FRNRAP. The CDR3, as DNA: TGTGCTACCGCAGCTGGCCAGGTAGGGAATCAGCCCCAGCATTTT. This encodes CATAAGQVGNQPQHF.

This clonotype was observed a handful of times. The V and J genes are TRBV11-3 and TRBJ2-5, with D uncertain. From germline, CDR1 is SGHNT and CDR2 YENEEA. The CDR3 has 13 residues. Trimming cost V 6 bases and J 1 base, with 9 bases left between them. Here the CDR3 DNA reads TGTGCCAGCAGTGCCGGGCCCCAAGAGACCCAGTACTTC. Residues: CASSAGPQETQYF.

The chain couples TRBV11-2 to TRBJ1-2; TRBD1 aligns across 9 bases. The V gene's germline CDR1 is SGHAT and CDR2 FQNNGV. The CDR3 is 18 amino acids. The trim removed 4 bases at V and 0 bases at J, leaving 12 bases unmatched. DNA of the CDR3: TGTGCCAGCAGCTCCCAGCCCTATAGACAGGGGGCTAACTATGGCTACACCTTC. Translation: CASSSQPYRQGANYGYTF.

V usage is TRBV3-1 and J usage is TRBJ1-3, with a possible D match to TRBD1 (6 bases). CDR1 is LGHDT, CDR2 YNNKEL, per germline (reference sequence). V was clipped by 1 base and J by 2 bases, with 6 bases between them. There are 14 residues in the CDR3. DNA for the CDR3: TGTGCCAGCAGCCAAGGGACAGCTGGAAACACCATATATTTT. This codes for CASSQGTAGNTIYF.

This clonotype has more than one count but fewer than ten. This chain joins TRBV20-1 and TRBJ2-7; 7 bases align to TRBD1. V shed 6 bases and J 7 bases; nucleotides not matched to a gene: 6. The CDR3 has 11 amino acids. CDR1 DFQATT and CDR2 SNEGSKA come from the germline V gene (reference sequence). CDR3 coding DNA: TGCAGTGCATTACAGGGGCGGGAGCAGTACTTC. Amino acids: CSALQGREQYF.

This clonotype was counted a few times. In nucleotides, the CDR3 is TGCGCCAGCAGGGGGACAGGGGGCACAGATACGCAGTATTTT. The encoded protein is CASRGTGGTDTQYF. The gene calls are TRBV5-1 and TRBJ2-3, with TRBD1 identical over 10 bases. J was trimmed by 1 base and V by 5 bases; bases with no gene match: 1. In germline, CDR1 is SGHRS, CDR2 YFSETQ. This CDR3 is 14 amino acids long.

This clonotype was seen ten or more times. This chain joins TRBV29-1 and TRBJ2-5, with 10 bases matching TRBD2. Germline assignment: CDR1 SQVTM and CDR2 ANQGSEA. Trimming cost V 4 bases and J 1 base; bases outside gene matches: 6. The CDR3 contains 15 residues. In DNA form, the CDR3 reads TGCAGCGTTGGAATGAGGACTAGCGGCCAAGAGACCCAGTACTTC. Translating it yields CSVGMRTSGQETQYF.

This sequence joins TRBV14 and TRBJ2-7; D perhaps matches TRBD1 (6 bases). Germline V gene lookup returns CDR1 SGHDN and CDR2 FVKESK. V gave up 4 bases and J gave up 6 bases, with 16 bases separating them. The CDR3 is made up of 14 amino acids. The CDR3 DNA follows: TGTGCCAGCAGCCCACAGGGCGTAAGGAGCGAGCAGTACTTC. Translated, it gives CASSPQGVRSEQYF.